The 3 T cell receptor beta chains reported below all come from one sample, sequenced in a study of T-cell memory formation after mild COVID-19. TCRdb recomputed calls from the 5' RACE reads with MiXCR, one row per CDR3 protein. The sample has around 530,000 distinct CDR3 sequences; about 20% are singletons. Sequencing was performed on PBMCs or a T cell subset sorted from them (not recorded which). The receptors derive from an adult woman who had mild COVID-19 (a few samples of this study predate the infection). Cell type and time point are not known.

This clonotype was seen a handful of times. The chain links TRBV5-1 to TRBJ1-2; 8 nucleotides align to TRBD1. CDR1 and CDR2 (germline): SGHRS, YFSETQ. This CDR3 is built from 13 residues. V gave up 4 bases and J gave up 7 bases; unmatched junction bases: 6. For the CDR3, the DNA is TGCGCCAGCAGCACCGGACAGGGAACTGGCTACACCTTC. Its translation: CASSTGQGTGYTF.

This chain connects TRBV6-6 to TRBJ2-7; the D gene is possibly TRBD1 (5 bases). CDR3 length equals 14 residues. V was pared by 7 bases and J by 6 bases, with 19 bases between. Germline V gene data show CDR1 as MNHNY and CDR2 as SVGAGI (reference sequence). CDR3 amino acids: CASTPQTDLCEQYF. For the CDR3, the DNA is TGTGCCAGCACTCCACAGACAGACCTATGCGAGCAGTACTTC.

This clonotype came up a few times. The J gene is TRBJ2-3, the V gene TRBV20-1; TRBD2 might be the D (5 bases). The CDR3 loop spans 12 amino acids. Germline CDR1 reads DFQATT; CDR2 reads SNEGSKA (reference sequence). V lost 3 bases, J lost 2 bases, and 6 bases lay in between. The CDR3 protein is CSASGLTDTQYF. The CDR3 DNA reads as TGCAGTGCTAGTGGACTCACAGATACGCAGTATTTT.